Included here is one T cell receptor beta chain sequence, with context. What this receptor recognizes is not known. Per-base qualities were not stored, and no clone one base away is much larger. Participants in the prospective study were aged 18 to 89 years, lived in some 24 United States geographic areas, and enrolled through a virtual design. In the prospective study, participants were assigned to cohorts based on the clinical history participants reported in a screening survey and a study questionnaire. Each participant in the prospective study had whole blood, serum and a nasopharyngeal or oropharyngeal swab collected by mobile phlebotomists. Prospective study participants could optionally give additional blood draws and questionnaires over a roughly two-month period. Before DNA extraction, blood samples from the prospective study were shipped at room temperature or frozen. As encoded in the germline V gene, CDR1 is SGHTS while CDR2 is YDEGEE. The CDR3 sequence holds 10 residues, the cysteine and phenylalanine included. The entry retains the CDR3 DNA only, 30 bases that are in frame from base 1. The germline ends are 4 bases apart after V is trimmed by 6 bases and J by 5 bases.

This entry belongs to a study of blood T cell repertoires in COVID-19 (dated by TCRdb to the early 2020s). Background on the whole study: The collaborator samples originated in the United States, Italy and Spain and spanned the acute and convalescent phases of COVID-19. The prospective study material was composed of cDNA or gDNA derived from T cells, B-cell-depleted T cells, or PBMCs. The repertoires were released in a freely available public database meant as a resource for research on the immune response to SARS-CoV-2. Samples were obtained from the ongoing ImmuneRACE study (first 160 participants) and from over 1,000 subjects provided by 6 global collaborators. Subjects who had been exposed to COVID-19, were actively infected with it, or had recovered from it provided the deeply sampled blood TCRbeta repertoires that made up the dataset. Where available, HLA class I and class II types were obtained from metadata supplied by the sample provider rather than from assay-based typing. The sample metadata nearly always contained a de-identified subject ID, COVID-19 status, age in years and sex. Study-wide conclusions, independent of this receptor: The quantity of clinical and demographic metadata differed by source and by participant and was supplied without curation.

TCRbeta CDR3 regions were amplified from genomic DNA using the immunoSEQ Assay, a bias-controlled multiplex PCR. Concerning the study's data processing: The number of nucleated cells in each sample was estimated from the amplification of reference gene primers within the assay. Sequence reads were collapsed and filtered to measure the absolute abundance of every unique TCRbeta CDR3 rearrangement. For each sample, productive Simpson clonality was calculated as the square root of Simpson's diversity index over productive rearrangements. TCRdb mirrors the immuneACCESS table, restricted to in-frame sequences. Some clones are absent from its copies; in checked studies, under half trace to an unresolved V gene, and the reason for the others is unknown. That table gives V, J and clone size, and the DNA gave D and trimming. The sample table shows some 210,000 clones, and 80% to 90% are seen once. The ten biggest clones cover around a tenth of the sample.

The sequence derives from a man aged 18 to 30 with acute COVID-19. This chain is built from TRBV5-8 and TRBJ2-3, with the identity of the D gene unclear. Sequenced sample: PBMCs or T cells enriched from blood (not recorded which). CDR3 sequence: CASNQDTQYF. DNA sequence: TGTGCCAGCAATCAAGATACGCAGTATTTT.